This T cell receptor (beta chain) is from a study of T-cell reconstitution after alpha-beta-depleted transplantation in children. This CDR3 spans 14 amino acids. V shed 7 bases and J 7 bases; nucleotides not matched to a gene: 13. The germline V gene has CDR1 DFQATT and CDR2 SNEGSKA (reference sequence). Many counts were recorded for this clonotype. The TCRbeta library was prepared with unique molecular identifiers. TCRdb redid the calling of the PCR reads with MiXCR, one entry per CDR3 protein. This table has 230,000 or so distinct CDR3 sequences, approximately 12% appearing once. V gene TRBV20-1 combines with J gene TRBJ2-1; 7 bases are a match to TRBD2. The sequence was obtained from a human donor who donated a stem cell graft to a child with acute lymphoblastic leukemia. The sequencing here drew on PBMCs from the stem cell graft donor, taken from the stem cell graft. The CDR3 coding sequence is TGCAGTGGCAACGGGGGGTCGGTAGGTAATGAGCAGTTCTTC. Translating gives CSGNGGSVGNEQFF.